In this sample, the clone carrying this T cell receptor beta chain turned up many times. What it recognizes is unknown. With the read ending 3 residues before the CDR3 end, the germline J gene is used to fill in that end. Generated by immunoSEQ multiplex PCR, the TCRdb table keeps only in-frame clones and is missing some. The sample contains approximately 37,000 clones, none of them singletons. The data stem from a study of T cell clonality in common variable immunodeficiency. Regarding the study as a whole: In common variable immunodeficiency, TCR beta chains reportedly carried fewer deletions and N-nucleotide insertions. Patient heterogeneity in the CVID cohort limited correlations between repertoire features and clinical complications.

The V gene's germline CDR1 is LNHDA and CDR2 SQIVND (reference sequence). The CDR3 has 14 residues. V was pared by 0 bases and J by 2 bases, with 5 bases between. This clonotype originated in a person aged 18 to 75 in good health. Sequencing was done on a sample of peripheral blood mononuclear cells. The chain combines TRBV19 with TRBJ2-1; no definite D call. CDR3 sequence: CASSIEGPYNEQFF. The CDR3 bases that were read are TGTGCCAGTAGTATAGAGGGCCCCTACAATGAG.